These T cell receptor beta chains were read from a single sample in a study of OX40 agonist ivuxolimab in advanced cancers. Sequenced by immunoSEQ multiplex PCR; TCRdb stores in-frame clones only, minus some. The sample records approximately 82,000 clones, around 88% being singletons. The sequences come from CD4+ or CD8+ T cells sorted from blood, collected in a trial of the OX40 agonist ivuxolimab. These receptors were taken from an adult with an advanced solid tumor such as melanoma, head and neck, liver or kidney cancer. Each CDR3 is given with its conserved first and last residue. Each record gives: D gene, V gene, J gene, CDR3 protein. D genes are given only for firm matches.

D gene: -; V gene: TRBV7-3; J gene: TRBJ2-1; CDR3 protein: CASSFNNEQFF
D gene: -; V gene: TRBV27; J gene: TRBJ2-6; CDR3 protein: CASSSWMGGANVLTF
D gene: -; V gene: TRBV2; J gene: TRBJ1-3; CDR3 protein: CASSIWDSGNTIYF
D gene: -; V gene: TRBV5-1; J gene: TRBJ1-1; CDR3 protein: CASSFTPTNFAEAFF
D gene: -; V gene: TRBV18; J gene: TRBJ1-3; CDR3 protein: CASSPRTDSGNTIYF
D gene: TRBD1; V gene: TRBV18; J gene: TRBJ2-7; CDR3 protein: CASSPSGQGGEQYF
D gene: -; V gene: TRBV28; J gene: TRBJ1-1; CDR3 protein: CASNIDRINTEAFF
D gene: TRBD2; V gene: TRBV5-8; J gene: TRBJ2-2; CDR3 protein: CASSFSVRERTGELFF
D gene: -; V gene: TRBV12-5; J gene: TRBJ2-3; CDR3 protein: CASGVESRSTQYF
D gene: -; V gene: TRBV6-5; J gene: TRBJ2-3; CDR3 protein: CASSSRDSNTQYF
D gene: TRBD1; V gene: TRBV28; J gene: TRBJ1-5; CDR3 protein: CASSWDREPSNQPQHF
D gene: TRBD1; V gene: TRBV5-6; J gene: TRBJ1-5; CDR3 protein: CASSPGTGVYQPQHF
D gene: -; V gene: TRBV21-1; J gene: TRBJ1-2; CDR3 protein: CASSKVRGSFRYGYTF
D gene: TRBD2; V gene: TRBV7-9; J gene: TRBJ2-1; CDR3 protein: CASSPRTSGTLNEQFF
D gene: -; V gene: TRBV30; J gene: TRBJ1-2; CDR3 protein: CAWSRDSSSYGYTF
D gene: -; V gene: TRBV7-2; J gene: TRBJ2-7; CDR3 protein: CASSEYSSAIPYEQYF
D gene: TRBD2; V gene: TRBV11-3; J gene: TRBJ2-1; CDR3 protein: CASSSRLAGSNEQFF
D gene: -; V gene: TRBV7-6; J gene: TRBJ2-1; CDR3 protein: CASSLNRVSSYNEQFF
D gene: -; V gene: TRBV18; J gene: TRBJ1-1; CDR3 protein: CASSPVQAGVTEAFF